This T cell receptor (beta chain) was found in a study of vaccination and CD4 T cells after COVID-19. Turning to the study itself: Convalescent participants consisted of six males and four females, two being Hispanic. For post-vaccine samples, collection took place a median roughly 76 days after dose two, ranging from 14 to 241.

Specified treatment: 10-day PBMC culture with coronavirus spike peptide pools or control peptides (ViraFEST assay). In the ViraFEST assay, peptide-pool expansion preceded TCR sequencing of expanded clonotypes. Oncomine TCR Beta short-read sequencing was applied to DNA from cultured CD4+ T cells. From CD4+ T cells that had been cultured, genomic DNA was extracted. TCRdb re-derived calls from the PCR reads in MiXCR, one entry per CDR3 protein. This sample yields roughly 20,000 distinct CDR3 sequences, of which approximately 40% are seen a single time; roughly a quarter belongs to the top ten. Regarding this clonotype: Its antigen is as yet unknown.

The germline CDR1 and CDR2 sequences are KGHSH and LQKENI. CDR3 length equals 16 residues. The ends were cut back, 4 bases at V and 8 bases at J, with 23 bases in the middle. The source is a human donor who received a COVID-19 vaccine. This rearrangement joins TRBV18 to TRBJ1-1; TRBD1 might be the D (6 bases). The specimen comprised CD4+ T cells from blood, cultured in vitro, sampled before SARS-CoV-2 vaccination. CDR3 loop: CASSLLGGESPREAFF. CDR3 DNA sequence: TGTGCCAGCTCACTCCTAGGGGGGGAGTCACCCCGAGAAGCTTTCTTT.